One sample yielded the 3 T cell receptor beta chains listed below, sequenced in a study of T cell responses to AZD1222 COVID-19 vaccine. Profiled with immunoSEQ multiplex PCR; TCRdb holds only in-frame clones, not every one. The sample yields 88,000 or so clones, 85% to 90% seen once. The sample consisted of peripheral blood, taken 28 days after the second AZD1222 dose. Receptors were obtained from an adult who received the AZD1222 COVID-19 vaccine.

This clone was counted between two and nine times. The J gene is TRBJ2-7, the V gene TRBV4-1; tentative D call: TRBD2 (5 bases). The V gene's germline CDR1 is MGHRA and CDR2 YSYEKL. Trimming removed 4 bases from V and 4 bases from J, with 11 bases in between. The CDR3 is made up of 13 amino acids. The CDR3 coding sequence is TGCGCCAGCAGCCCCCAAGAGGGTTACGAGCAGTACTTC. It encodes CASSPQEGYEQYF.

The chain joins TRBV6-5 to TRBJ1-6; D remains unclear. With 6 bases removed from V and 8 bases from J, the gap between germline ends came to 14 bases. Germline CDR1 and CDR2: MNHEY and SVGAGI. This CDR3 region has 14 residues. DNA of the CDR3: TGTGCCAGCAGGAGAGAGGTTGGGTATTCACCCCTCCACTTT. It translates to CASRREVGYSPLHF.

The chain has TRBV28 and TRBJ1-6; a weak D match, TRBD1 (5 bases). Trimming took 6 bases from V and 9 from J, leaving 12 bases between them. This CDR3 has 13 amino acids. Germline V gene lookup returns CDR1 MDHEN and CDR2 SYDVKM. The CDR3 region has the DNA TGTGCCAGCAGAAACGGGGGGATTTCACCCCTCCACTTT. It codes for CASRNGGISPLHF.